This T cell receptor (beta chain) was recovered during a study of blood T cell repertoires in COVID-19. Study-level information: Specimens from acute and convalescent COVID-19 originated in the United States, Italy and Spain. T cells, B-cell-depleted T cells, or PBMCs provided the cDNA or gDNA that served as material.

The CDR3 totals 14 residues. V shed 4 bases and J shed 4 bases, with 11 bases lying between them. CDR1 SGHRS and CDR2 YFSETQ come from the germline V gene. Authors' data handling: Reference gene primers were amplified, and this amplification served to estimate nucleated cell counts. Clones were sequenced by immunoSEQ multiplex PCR, and TCRdb holds only the in-frame ones, with some missing. That table is the source of V, J and clone size, and D and trimming were worked out from the DNA. The sample carries about 94,000 clones, 85% to 90% recorded once. J is TRBJ2-2 and V is TRBV5-1; a weak D match, TRBD2 (7 bases). This clonotype originated in a woman aged 55-70 years in a cohort sampled during active or convalescent COVID-19. Sample: peripheral blood. CDR3 in amino acids: CASSPGEGTGELFF. The DNA for the CDR3 is TGCGCCAGCAGCCCAGGGGAGGGCACCGGGGAGCTGTTTTTT.